Described below is a single T cell receptor beta chain sequence and its context. The entry originates in a study of OX40 agonist ivuxolimab in advanced cancers. Turning to the study itself: The patients' treatment was ivuxolimab, an agonistic anti-OX40 (CD134) antibody.

Autoimmune disease history or systemic immunosuppression led to patient exclusion. Method: immunoSEQ multiplex PCR; TCRdb's copy keeps in-frame clones and lacks some. The sample shows 70,000 or so clones, nearly 85% of them seen only once. Looked up from germline, CDR1 is SNHLY and CDR2 is FYNNEI. Trimming cost V 7 bases and J 6 bases, with 13 bases left between them. The CDR3 has 13 amino acids. The genes are TRBV2 and TRBJ2-1; D possibly corresponds to TRBD1 (6 bases). This clonotype originated in an adult with an advanced solid tumor such as melanoma, head and neck, liver or kidney cancer. Sequencing used CD4+ or CD8+ T cells sorted from blood, obtained in a trial of the OX40 agonist ivuxolimab. CDR3 loop: CASTQYRVNEQFF. In nucleotides, the CDR3 is TGTGCCAGCACGCAGTACAGGGTCAATGAGCAGTTCTTC.